Below, one TCR beta chain is given with its context. Trimming took 2 bases from V and 1 from J; bases not matched to a gene: 4. The CDR3 is 15 amino acids. Germline V gene sequence: CDR1 MNHEY, CDR2 SVGEGT. This sample was included in a study of T cell responses to AZD1222 COVID-19 vaccine. The protocol was immunoSEQ multiplex PCR, while the TCRdb copy is restricted to in-frame clones and leaves out a portion. Of over 120,000 clones in the sample, more than 85% were seen once. The sequencing here drew on peripheral blood, taken on day 0 of AZD1222 vaccination. This chain uses TRBV6-2 or TRBV6-3 with TRBJ2-5, with 7 positions matching TRBD2. This TCR came from an adult in good health. The DNA for the CDR3 is TGTGCCAGCAGTTACGGGCGGGGGAGCCAAGAGACCCAGTACTTC. This encodes CASSYGRGSQETQYF.